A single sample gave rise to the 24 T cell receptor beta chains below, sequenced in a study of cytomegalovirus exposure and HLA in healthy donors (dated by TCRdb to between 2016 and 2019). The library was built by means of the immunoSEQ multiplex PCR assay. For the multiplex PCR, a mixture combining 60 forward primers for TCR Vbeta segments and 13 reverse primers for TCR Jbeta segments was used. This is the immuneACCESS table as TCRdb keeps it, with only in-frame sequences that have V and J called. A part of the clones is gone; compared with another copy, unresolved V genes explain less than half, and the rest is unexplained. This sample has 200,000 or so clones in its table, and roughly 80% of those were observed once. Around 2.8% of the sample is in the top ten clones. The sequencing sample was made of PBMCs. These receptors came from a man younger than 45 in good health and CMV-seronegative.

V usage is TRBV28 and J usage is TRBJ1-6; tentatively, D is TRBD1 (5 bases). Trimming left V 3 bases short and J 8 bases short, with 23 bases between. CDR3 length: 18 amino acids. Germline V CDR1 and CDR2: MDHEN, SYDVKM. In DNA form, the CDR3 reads TGTGCCAGCAGTTTCGACCCCAGGGCCGACTTCCCCTATTCACCCCTCCACTTT. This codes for CASSFDPRADFPYSPLHF.

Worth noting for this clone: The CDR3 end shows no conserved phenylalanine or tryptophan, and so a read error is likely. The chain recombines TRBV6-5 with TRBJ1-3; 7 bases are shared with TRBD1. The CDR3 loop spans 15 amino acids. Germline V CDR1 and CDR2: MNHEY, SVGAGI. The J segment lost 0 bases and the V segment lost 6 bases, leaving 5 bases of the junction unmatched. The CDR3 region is CASSRQGLSGNTIYL. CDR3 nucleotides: TGTGCCAGCAGCAGACAGGGCCTCTCTGGAAACACCATATATCTT.

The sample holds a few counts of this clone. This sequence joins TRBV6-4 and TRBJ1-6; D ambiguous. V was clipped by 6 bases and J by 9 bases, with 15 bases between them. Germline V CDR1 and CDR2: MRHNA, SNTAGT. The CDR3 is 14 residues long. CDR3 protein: CASRMGPRGSPLHF. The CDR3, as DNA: TGTGCCAGCAGGATGGGCCCTCGGGGTTCACCCCTCCACTTT.

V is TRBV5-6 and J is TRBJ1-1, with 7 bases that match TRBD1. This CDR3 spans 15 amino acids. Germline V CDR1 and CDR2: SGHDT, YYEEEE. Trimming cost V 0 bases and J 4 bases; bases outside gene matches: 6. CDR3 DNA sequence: TGTGCCAGCAGCTTGGGAACAGGGGTTGGCACTGAAGCTTTCTTT. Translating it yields CASSLGTGVGTEAFF.

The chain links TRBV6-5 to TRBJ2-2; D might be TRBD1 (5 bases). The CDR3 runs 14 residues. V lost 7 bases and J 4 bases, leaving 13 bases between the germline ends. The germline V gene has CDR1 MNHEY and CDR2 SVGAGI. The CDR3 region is CASKVRGSTGELFF. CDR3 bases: TGTGCCAGCAAGGTTAGGGGCAGCACCGGGGAGCTGTTTTTT.

DNA of the CDR3: TGTGCCAGCAGCCTCCAGGGCTACAATGAGCAGTTCTTC. Its translation: CASSLQGYNEQFF. The chain recombines TRBV14 with TRBJ2-1, with D perhaps TRBD1 (5 bases). The length of the CDR3 is 13 residues. V lost 4 bases and J lost 3, with 7 bases in between. Germline V gene data show CDR1 as SGHDN and CDR2 as FVKESK.

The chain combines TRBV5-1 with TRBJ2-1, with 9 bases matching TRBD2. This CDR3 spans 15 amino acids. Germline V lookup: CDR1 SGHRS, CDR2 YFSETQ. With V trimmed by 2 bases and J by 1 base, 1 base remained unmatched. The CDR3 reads CASSFSGGSYNEQFF. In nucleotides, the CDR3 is TGCGCCAGCAGCTTTAGCGGGGGTTCCTACAATGAGCAGTTCTTC. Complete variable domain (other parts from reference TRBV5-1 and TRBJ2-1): KAGVTQTPRYLIKTRGQQVTLSCSPISGHRSVSWYQQTPGQGLQFLFEYFSETQRNKGNFPGRFSGRQFSNSRSEMNVSTLELGDSALYLCASSFSGGSYNEQFFGPGTRLTVL.

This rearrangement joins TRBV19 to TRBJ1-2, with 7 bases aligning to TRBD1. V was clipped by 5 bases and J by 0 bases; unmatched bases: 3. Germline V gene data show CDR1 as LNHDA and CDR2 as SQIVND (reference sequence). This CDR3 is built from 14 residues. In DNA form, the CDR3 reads TGTGCCAGTAGTGTCGGGACAGCTAACTATGGCTACACCTTC. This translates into CASSVGTANYGYTF.

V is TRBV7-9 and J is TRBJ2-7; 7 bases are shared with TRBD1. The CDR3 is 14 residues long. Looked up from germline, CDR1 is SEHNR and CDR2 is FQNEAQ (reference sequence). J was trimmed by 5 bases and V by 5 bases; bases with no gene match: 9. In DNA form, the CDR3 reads TGTGCCAGCAGCCTCTACCCCGGGACAGACGAGCAGTACTTC. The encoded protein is CASSLYPGTDEQYF.

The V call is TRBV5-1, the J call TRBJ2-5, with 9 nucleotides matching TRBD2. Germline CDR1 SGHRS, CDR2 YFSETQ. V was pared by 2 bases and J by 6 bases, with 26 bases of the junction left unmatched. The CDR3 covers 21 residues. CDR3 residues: CASSFSDWASGEVGNWKTQYF. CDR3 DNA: TGCGCCAGCAGCTTTTCCGATTGGGCTAGCGGGGAGGTAGGCAATTGGAAGACCCAGTACTTC. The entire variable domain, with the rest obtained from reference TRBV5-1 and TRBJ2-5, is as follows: KAGVTQTPRYLIKTRGQQVTLSCSPISGHRSVSWYQQTPGQGLQFLFEYFSETQRNKGNFPGRFSGRQFSNSRSEMNVSTLELGDSALYLCASSFSDWASGEVGNWKTQYFGPGTRLLVL.

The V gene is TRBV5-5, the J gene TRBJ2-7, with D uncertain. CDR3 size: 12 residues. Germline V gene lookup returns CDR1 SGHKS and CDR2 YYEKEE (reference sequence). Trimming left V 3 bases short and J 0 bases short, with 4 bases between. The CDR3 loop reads CASSSGSYEQYF. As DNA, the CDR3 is TGTGCCAGCAGCTCGGGCTCCTACGAGCAGTACTTC.

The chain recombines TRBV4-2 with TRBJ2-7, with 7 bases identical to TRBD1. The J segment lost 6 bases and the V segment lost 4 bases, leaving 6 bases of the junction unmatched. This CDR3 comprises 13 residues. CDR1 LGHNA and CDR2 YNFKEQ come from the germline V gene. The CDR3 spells CASSLNRGFEQYF. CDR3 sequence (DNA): TGTGCCAGCAGCCTGAACAGGGGCTTCGAGCAGTACTTC.

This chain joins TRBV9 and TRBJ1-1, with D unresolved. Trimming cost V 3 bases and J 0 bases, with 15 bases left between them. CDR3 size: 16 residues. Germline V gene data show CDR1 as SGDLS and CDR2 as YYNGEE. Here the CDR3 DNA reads TGTGCCAGCAGCGCATACTTATCAAGCATGAACACTGAAGCTTTCTTT. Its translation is CASSAYLSSMNTEAFF.

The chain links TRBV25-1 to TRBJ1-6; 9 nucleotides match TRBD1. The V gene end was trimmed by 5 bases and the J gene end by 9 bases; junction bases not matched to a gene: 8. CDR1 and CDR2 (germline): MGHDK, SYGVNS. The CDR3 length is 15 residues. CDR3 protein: CASSKGGQGASPLHF. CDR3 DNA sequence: TGTGCCAGCAGTAAGGGGGGACAGGGTGCTTCACCCCTCCACTTT.

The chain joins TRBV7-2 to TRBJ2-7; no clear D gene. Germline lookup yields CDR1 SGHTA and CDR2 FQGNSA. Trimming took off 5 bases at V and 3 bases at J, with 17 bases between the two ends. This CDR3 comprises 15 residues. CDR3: CASSVSTGSSYEQYF. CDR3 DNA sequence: TGTGCCAGCAGCGTCTCGACTGGGTCGAGCTACGAGCAGTACTTC.

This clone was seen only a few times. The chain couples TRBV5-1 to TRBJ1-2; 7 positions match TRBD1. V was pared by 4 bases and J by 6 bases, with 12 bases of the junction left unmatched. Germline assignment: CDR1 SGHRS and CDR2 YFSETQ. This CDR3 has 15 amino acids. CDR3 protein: CASSISTGPPHGYTF. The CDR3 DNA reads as TGCGCCAGCAGCATTTCGACAGGGCCACCCCATGGCTACACCTTC.

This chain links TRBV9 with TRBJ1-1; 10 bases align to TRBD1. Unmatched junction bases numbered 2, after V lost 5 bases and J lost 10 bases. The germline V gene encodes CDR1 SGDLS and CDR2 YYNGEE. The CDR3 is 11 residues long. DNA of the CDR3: TGTGCCAGCAGGCGGACAGGGGGAGCTTTCTTT. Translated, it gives CASRRTGGAFF.

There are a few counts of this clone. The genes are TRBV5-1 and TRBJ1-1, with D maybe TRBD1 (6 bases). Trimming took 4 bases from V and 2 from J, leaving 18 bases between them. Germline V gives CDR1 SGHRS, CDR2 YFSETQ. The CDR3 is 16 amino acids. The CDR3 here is CASSPLQGFTNTEAFF. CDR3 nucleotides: TGCGCCAGCAGCCCATTACAGGGTTTCACCAACACTGAAGCTTTCTTT.

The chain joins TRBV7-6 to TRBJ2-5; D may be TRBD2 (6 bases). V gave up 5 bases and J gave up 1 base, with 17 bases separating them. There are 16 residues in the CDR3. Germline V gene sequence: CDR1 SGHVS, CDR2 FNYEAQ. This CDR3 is CASSLEGLMAQETQYF. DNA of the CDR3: TGTGCCAGCAGCCTGGAGGGGTTAATGGCCCAAGAGACCCAGTACTTC. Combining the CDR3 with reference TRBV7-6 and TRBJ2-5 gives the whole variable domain GAGVSQSPRYKVTKRGQDVALRCDPISGHVSLYWYRQALGQGPEFLTYFNYEAQQDKSGLPNDRFSAERPEGSISTLTIQRTEQRDSAMYRCASSLEGLMAQETQYFGPGTRLLVL.

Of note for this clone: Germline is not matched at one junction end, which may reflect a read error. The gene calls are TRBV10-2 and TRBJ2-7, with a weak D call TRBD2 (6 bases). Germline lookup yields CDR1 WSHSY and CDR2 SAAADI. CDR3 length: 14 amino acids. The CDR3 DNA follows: TGCACCAGCTCACCCGGGGACTCATCCTACGAGCAGTACTTC. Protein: CTSSPGDSSYEQYF.

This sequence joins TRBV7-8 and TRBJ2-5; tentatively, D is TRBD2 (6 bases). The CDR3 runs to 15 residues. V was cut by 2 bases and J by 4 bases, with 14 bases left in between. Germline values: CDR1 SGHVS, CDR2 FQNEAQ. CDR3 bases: TGTGCCAGCAGCTTATCGGCGGGGCGAGGAGAGACCCAGTACTTC. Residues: CASSLSAGRGETQYF.

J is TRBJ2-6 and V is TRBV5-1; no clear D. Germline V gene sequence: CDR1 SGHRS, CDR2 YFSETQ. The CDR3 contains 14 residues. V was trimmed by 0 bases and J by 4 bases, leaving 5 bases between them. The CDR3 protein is CASSLDPGANVLTF. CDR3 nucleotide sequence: TGCGCCAGCAGCTTGGATCCAGGGGCCAACGTCCTGACTTTC.

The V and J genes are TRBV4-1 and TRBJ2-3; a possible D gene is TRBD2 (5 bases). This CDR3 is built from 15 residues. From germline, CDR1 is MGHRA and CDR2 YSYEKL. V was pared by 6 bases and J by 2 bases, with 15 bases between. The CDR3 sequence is CASRRADFFTDTQYF. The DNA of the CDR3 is TGCGCCAGCAGGAGAGCGGATTTTTTCACAGATACGCAGTATTTT.

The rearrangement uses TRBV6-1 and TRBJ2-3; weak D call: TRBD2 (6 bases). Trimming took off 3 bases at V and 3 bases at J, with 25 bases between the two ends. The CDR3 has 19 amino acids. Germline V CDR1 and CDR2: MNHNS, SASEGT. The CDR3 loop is CASSEGGFKGPGRTDTQYF. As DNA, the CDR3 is TGTGCCAGCAGTGAGGGGGGATTTAAGGGCCCAGGGAGGACAGATACGCAGTATTTT.